The 29 T cell receptor beta chains presented below share a single source sample, sequenced in a study of identical twins. TCRdb passed the 5' RACE reads through MiXCR, listing each CDR3 protein once. The sample lists 200,000 to 250,000 distinct CDR3 sequences, roughly 10% occurring once. Specimen: memory T cells sorted from blood. These receptor sequences come from a man in his fifties or sixties in good health.

This clonotype showed up many times. The chain couples TRBV12-3 or TRBV12-4 to TRBJ1-1; maybe TRBD1 (5 bases). The CDR3 has 14 amino acids. V dropped 3 bases and J dropped 6 bases, with 14 bases sitting between them. The CDR3 nucleotides read TGTGCCAGCAGTTTGAAGGGGCAGTCGGCTGAAGCTTTCTTT. Its translation: CASSLKGQSAEAFF.

This clonotype was detected ten times or more. The chain joins TRBV13 to TRBJ1-1; no clear D. Germline V CDR1 and CDR2: PRHDT, FYEKMQ (reference sequence). Trimming removed 5 bases at V and 0 bases at J, with 10 bases between. The CDR3 consists of 14 residues. The CDR3 loop is CASSRAVMNTEAFF. Here the CDR3 DNA reads TGTGCCAGCAGCAGGGCAGTAATGAACACTGAAGCTTTCTTT.

The rearrangement links TRBV5-4 to TRBJ2-3; TRBD2 matches 7 bases. The length of the CDR3 is 15 residues. Per germline, CDR1 SGHNT and CDR2 YYREEE (reference sequence). Unmatched junction bases numbered 3, after V lost 0 bases and J lost 2 bases. CDR3 coding DNA: TGTGCCAGCAGCTTGGTGGCGGGAGTCACAGATACGCAGTATTTT. Its protein product is CASSLVAGVTDTQYF.

This clonotype was observed at least ten times. The J gene is TRBJ2-1, the V gene TRBV5-1; 10 bases align to TRBD1. J was trimmed by 6 bases and V by 5 bases; bases with no gene match: 11. The CDR3 runs to 16 residues. CDR1 and CDR2 (germline): SGHRS, YFSETQ. The CDR3 sequence is CASSSNAGTGANEQFF. The CDR3, as DNA: TGCGCCAGCAGTTCTAATGCCGGGACAGGGGCCAATGAGCAGTTCTTC. The whole variable domain, remainder taken from reference TRBV5-1 and TRBJ2-1, is KAGVTQTPRYLIKTRGQQVTLSCSPISGHRSVSWYQQTPGQGLQFLFEYFSETQRNKGNFPGRFSGRQFSNSRSEMNVSTLELGDSALYLCASSSNAGTGANEQFFGPGTRLTVL.

This sequence joins TRBV28 and TRBJ2-7; 10 bases fit TRBD2. Germline V gene sequence: CDR1 MDHEN, CDR2 SYDVKM. The CDR3 is made up of 15 amino acids. V shed 5 bases and J 5 bases; nucleotides not matched to a gene: 9. The CDR3 nucleotides are TGTGCCAGCAGTCCACCAGCGGGAGGGATCGACGAGCAGTACTTC. Its protein is CASSPPAGGIDEQYF.

The gene calls are TRBV19 and TRBJ2-3, with D perhaps matching TRBD1 (5 bases). The CDR3 runs 14 residues. The germline CDR1 and CDR2 sequences are LNHDA and SQIVND (reference sequence). V was clipped by 4 bases and J by 3 bases, with 11 bases between them. The CDR3 DNA follows: TGTGCCAGTAGTACCGGGCAGGGAACAGATACGCAGTATTTT. Translating gives CASSTGQGTDTQYF.

This clonotype was observed a few times. The chain carries TRBV28 and TRBJ2-7; the match to TRBD2 covers 8 bases. The CDR3 covers 15 residues. Per the germline V gene, CDR1 is MDHEN and CDR2 is SYDVKM. V lost 5 bases to trimming and J lost 4 bases; unmatched junction nucleotides: 10. The CDR3: CASSLQGLAGYEQYF. The CDR3 DNA reads TGTGCCAGCAGTCTCCAAGGGCTAGCGGGTTACGAGCAGTACTTC. The whole variable domain, remainder taken from reference TRBV28 and TRBJ2-7, is DVKVTQSSRYLVKRTGEKVFLECVQDMDHENMFWYRQDPGLGLRLIYFSYDVKMKEKGDIPEGYSVSREKKERFSLILESASTNQTSMYLCASSLQGLAGYEQYFGPGTRLTVT.

In this sample, this clonotype turned up many times. V and J are TRBV9 and TRBJ2-2; TRBD2 aligns across 15 bases. The germline V gene encodes CDR1 SGDLS and CDR2 YYNGEE. The CDR3 has 19 residues. Trimming at V came to 2 bases and at J to 1 base, leaving 6 bases not matched to a gene. CDR3 in amino acids: CASSVTPGLAGGNTGELFF. CDR3 nucleotides: TGTGCCAGCAGCGTCACCCCGGGACTAGCGGGAGGGAACACCGGGGAGCTGTTTTTT.

In its sample, this clonotype was seen many times. This chain links TRBV12-3 or TRBV12-4 with TRBJ1-5; D unclear. The CDR3 contains 16 residues. V was shortened by 1 base and J by 4 bases, with 14 bases between the two germline ends. Written as DNA, the CDR3 is TGTGCCAGCAGTTTAGGCCAAGGAAATGGAAATCAGCCCCAGCATTTT. It encodes CASSLGQGNGNQPQHF.

The chain carries TRBV11-2 and TRBJ2-6; D is unresolved. V was clipped by 5 bases and J by 0 bases, with 11 bases between them. CDR3 length: 16 residues. Germline values: CDR1 SGHAT, CDR2 FQNNGV. CDR3 nucleotide sequence: TGTGCCAGCAGCCGCCTTTTGGTCTCTGGGGCCAACGTCCTGACTTTC. It is translated as CASSRLLVSGANVLTF.

With regard to this clonotype: Being one base from a much bigger clone, this may be a read error. J is TRBJ2-3 and V is TRBV5-1, with D unresolved. Germline-derived CDR1 and CDR2 are SGHRS and YFSETQ. The CDR3 has 14 residues. This CDR3 is CTSSLDSLADTQYF. DNA of the CDR3: TGCACCAGCAGCTTGGATAGTTTGGCAGATACGCAGTATTTT.

This clonotype was seen at least ten times. The CDR3 coding sequence is TGTGCCAGCAGTCCACACGGGGCGGTAAATGAAGCTTTCTTT. It encodes CASSPHGAVNEAFF. This sequence joins TRBV6-1 and TRBJ1-1; the D gene is possibly TRBD1 (5 bases). Germline-derived CDR1 and CDR2 are MNHNS and SASEGT. This CDR3 has 14 amino acids. With 5 bases removed from V and 7 bases from J, the gap between germline ends came to 17 bases.

The chain uses TRBV18 and TRBJ2-1, with 8 bases aligning to TRBD1. The ends lost 2 bases at V and 2 bases at J; junction bases unmatched: 2. The V gene's germline CDR1 is KGHSH and CDR2 LQKENI. This CDR3 is 15 amino acids long. The CDR3 DNA reads TGTGCCAGCTCACCATGGACAGGGACCTACAATGAGCAGTTCTTC. Encoded protein: CASSPWTGTYNEQFF.

This clonotype was found many times. CDR3 in DNA: TGCGCCAGCAGCTTGGGGGACAGGAGCTACAATGAGCAGTTCTTC. Translation gives CASSLGDRSYNEQFF. The V gene is TRBV5-1, the J gene TRBJ2-1; 8 bases align to TRBD1. Germline V lookup: CDR1 SGHRS, CDR2 YFSETQ. Trimming cost V 0 bases and J 3 bases; bases outside gene matches: 2. This CDR3 is 15 amino acids long.

There are a few counts of this clonotype. The rearrangement uses TRBV5-5 and TRBJ2-5, with D perhaps matching TRBD1 or TRBD2 (6 bases each). The CDR3 is 16 residues long. Germline CDR1 reads SGHKS; CDR2 reads YYEKEE (reference sequence). Trimming took 4 bases from V and 5 from J, leaving 21 bases between them. The DNA for the CDR3 is TGTGCCAGCAGCCTGGCGGCACAGGGACTTACTGAGACCCAGTACTTC. Protein sequence: CASSLAAQGLTETQYF.

This clonotype occurred many times. The chain joins TRBV12-5 to TRBJ2-7; 7 bases are a match to TRBD1. The CDR3 sequence is 13 residues long. Germline values: CDR1 LGHNT, CDR2 FRNRAP. After removal of 1 base from V and 3 bases from J, the junction contained 0 bases not matched to a gene. In DNA form, the CDR3 reads TGTGCTAGTGGTTTGGGACAGGGCTACGAGCAGTACTTC. This encodes CASGLGQGYEQYF. Supplemented by reference TRBV12-5 and TRBJ2-7, the full variable domain reads DARVTQTPRHKVTEMGQEVTMRCQPILGHNTVFWYRQTMMQGLELLAYFRNRAPLDDSGMPKDRFSAEMPDATLATLKIQPSEPRDSAVYFCASGLGQGYEQYFGPGTRLTVT.

This clonotype has at least ten counts. The chain uses TRBV29-1 and TRBJ2-7, with D possibly matching TRBD2 (6 bases). This CDR3 is built from 16 residues. Per germline, CDR1 SQVTM and CDR2 ANQGSEA. The germline V and J ends were trimmed by 5 bases and 3 bases, with 23 bases remaining between them. The CDR3 spells CSVRGEGGRSNYEQYF. The CDR3 DNA sequence: TGCAGCGTTCGGGGCGAGGGAGGCAGATCGAACTACGAGCAGTACTTC.

The table lists this clonotype with many counts. The V call is TRBV13, the J call TRBJ1-4; unclear D gene. The V end lost 4 bases, the J end lost 7 bases, and 10 bases lay between the germline ends. CDR3 length equals 13 residues. The germline V gene encodes CDR1 PRHDT and CDR2 FYEKMQ (reference sequence). CDR3 in DNA: TGTGCCAGCAGCTCCCGCGGGAGTGAAAAACTGTTTTTT. Encoded protein: CASSSRGSEKLFF.

This sequence joins TRBV12-3 or TRBV12-4 and TRBJ2-1; TRBD2 matches at 13 bases. With 7 bases clipped from V and 10 bases from J, the junction kept 4 bases outside the gene matches. The CDR3 is made up of 13 amino acids. CDR3 sequence: CASKPGLAGEQFF. CDR3 nucleotide sequence: TGTGCCAGCAAACCGGGACTAGCGGGAGAGCAGTTCTTC.

This clonotype occurred a few times. V gene TRBV18 combines with J gene TRBJ1-1, with D maybe TRBD1 (5 bases). This CDR3 is 15 amino acids long. Trimming removed 3 bases from V and 0 bases from J, with 11 bases in between. Germline V gives CDR1 KGHSH, CDR2 LQKENI. The CDR3 loop reads CASSPGLKLNTEAFF. The CDR3 DNA sequence: TGTGCCAGCTCACCGGGACTGAAGTTGAACACTGAAGCTTTCTTT.

In this sample, this clonotype turned up a few times. The V call is TRBV7-9, the J call TRBJ2-5, with D possibly matching TRBD1 (8 bases). Germline V lookup: CDR1 SEHNR, CDR2 FQNEAQ (reference sequence). With 5 bases removed from V and 2 bases from J, the gap between germline ends came to 18 bases. This CDR3 spans 16 amino acids. CDR3 nucleotides: TGTGCCAGCAGCCACAGGGGGGGCAGTGGTCAAGAGACCCAGTACTTC. It encodes CASSHRGGSGQETQYF. Full variable domain (rest looked up from reference TRBV7-9 and TRBJ2-5): DTGVSQNPRHKITKRGQNVTFRCDPISEHNRLYWYRQTLGQGPEFLTYFQNEAQLEKSRLLSDRFSAERPKGSFSTLEIQRTEQGDSAMYLCASSHRGGSGQETQYFGPGTRLLVL.

This clonotype has at least ten counts. This chain connects TRBV5-1 to TRBJ2-1, with TRBD2 as a possible D gene (6 bases). V lost 2 bases and J lost 1, with 13 bases in between. Germline CDR1 and CDR2: SGHRS and YFSETQ. The CDR3 has 16 residues. CDR3 DNA: TGCGCCAGCAGCTTTGCCATAGCGGATTCCTACAATGAGCAGTTCTTC. Protein sequence: CASSFAIADSYNEQFF.

This clonotype was seen at least ten times. The J gene is TRBJ2-1, the V gene TRBV5-6; 10 bases align to TRBD1. Looked up from germline, CDR1 is SGHDT and CDR2 is YYEEEE. J lost 3 bases, V lost 5 bases, and 8 bases had no gene match. This CDR3 region has 16 residues. CDR3 in DNA: TGTGCCAGCAGTAAGACAGGGGGCGCCGGCTACAATGAGCAGTTCTTC. Protein sequence: CASSKTGGAGYNEQFF.

As DNA, the CDR3 is TGCAGTGCTAGAGATCTGGGGACTAGCGGGAGTTACAATGAGCAGTTCTTC. It yields the protein CSARDLGTSGSYNEQFF. The V and J genes are TRBV20-1 and TRBJ2-1; 14 bases map to TRBD2. J gave up 4 bases and V 0 bases, and 5 bases lay outside the gene matches. This CDR3 has 17 residues. Germline CDR1 DFQATT, CDR2 SNEGSKA (reference sequence).

The chain is built from TRBV2 and TRBJ2-3, with D maybe TRBD1 (6 bases). The CDR3 covers 15 residues. The V gene's germline CDR1 is SNHLY and CDR2 FYNNEI. V lost 2 bases, J lost 2 bases, and 11 bases lay in between. The CDR3 here is CASSEQGSHTDTQYF. The CDR3 nucleotides read TGTGCCAGCAGTGAACAGGGGTCTCACACAGATACGCAGTATTTT.

At least ten counts were recorded for this clonotype. This rearrangement joins TRBV6-1 to TRBJ2-4; a possible D gene is TRBD1 (6 bases). This CDR3 region has 15 residues. V lost 3 bases and J lost 2, with 11 bases in between. The germline V gene has CDR1 MNHNS and CDR2 SASEGT. The CDR3 protein is CASSERTATKNIQYF. The CDR3 nucleotides read TGTGCCAGCAGTGAGAGGACAGCTACCAAAAACATTCAGTACTTC.

The V gene is TRBV9, the J gene TRBJ2-5, with D maybe TRBD1 (6 bases). V dropped 1 base and J dropped 4 bases, with 17 bases sitting between them. CDR3 size: 16 residues. From germline, CDR1 is SGDLS and CDR2 YYNGEE. CDR3 residues: CASSVLGSRGGETQYF. CDR3 nucleotide sequence: TGTGCCAGCAGCGTATTGGGTTCTCGAGGGGGAGAGACCCAGTACTTC.

This clonotype has ten or more counts. The chain has TRBV6-2 or TRBV6-3 and TRBJ1-2, with D perhaps TRBD1 (6 bases). Trimming cost V 5 bases and J 1 base, with 20 bases left between them. This CDR3 spans 17 amino acids. From germline, CDR1 is MNHEY and CDR2 SVGEGT. The DNA of the CDR3 is TGTGCCAGCAGTCAGCCCGGACAGCAGACTAATAACTATGGCTACACCTTC. This translates into CASSQPGQQTNNYGYTF.

This clonotype appeared many times. This chain connects TRBV28 to TRBJ2-3, with D perhaps TRBD2 (5 bases). Trimming removed 3 bases at V and 2 bases at J, with 12 bases between. From germline, CDR1 is MDHEN and CDR2 SYDVKM. The CDR3 has 15 amino acids. The DNA for the CDR3 is TGTGCCAGCAGTTTCGGGGAGTCCAACACAGATACGCAGTATTTT. Its protein is CASSFGESNTDTQYF.